This passage covers 2 T cell receptor beta chains from one sample sequenced in a study of response to subunit inactivated influenza vaccine. In TCRdb, the RT-PCR reads were re-called with MiXCR into one record per CDR3 protein. The data show roughly 550,000 distinct CDR3 sequences, under 30% seen once. This sample was also put to use in a study of T cells expressing NK-cell markers. That source notes: 5'RACE template switching built TCR beta cDNA with unique molecular identifiers.

The sequencing used CD4+ T cells sorted from PBMCs, collected about 13 days after vaccination. The receptor source for this set is a man in his fifties who received an inactivated influenza vaccine.

This sequence joins TRBV6-2 or TRBV6-3 and TRBJ1-2; a possible D gene is TRBD1 (5 bases). Per germline, CDR1 MNHEY and CDR2 SVGEGT. V lost 6 bases and J 0 bases, leaving 8 bases between the germline ends. There are 13 residues in the CDR3. CDR3 DNA sequence: TGTGCCAGCAGAGGACATACTAACTATGGCTACACCTTC. Amino acids: CASRGHTNYGYTF.

The rearrangement links TRBV11-2 to TRBJ2-1, with unresolved D. Deletions cut 1 base from V and 9 bases from J, with 10 bases between. CDR3 size: 13 residues. Germline V gene data show CDR1 as SGHAT and CDR2 as FQNNGV. The CDR3 DNA sequence: TGTGCCAGCAGCTTAGGTAGCAGCAGTGAGCAGTTCTTC. Protein sequence: CASSLGSSSEQFF.